The clone carrying this T cell receptor beta chain has more than one count but fewer than ten. This record comes from a study of response to subunit inactivated influenza vaccine. MiXCR, run by TCRdb on the RT-PCR reads, gives a single entry per CDR3 protein. The table has 400,000 to 650,000 distinct CDR3 sequences, approximately 6.9% seen once. Germline CDR1 is DFQATT and CDR2 is SNEGSKA (reference sequence). Between the trimmed V and J ends, which lost 6 bases and 0 bases, there was a span of 18 bases. The CDR3 has 15 amino acids. J is TRBJ2-7 and V is TRBV20-1, with D possibly being TRBD1 (7 bases). Sequenced material: PBMCs from blood, taken around 2 years after vaccination. The TCR originated in a man in his fifties or sixties who received an inactivated influenza vaccine. The CDR3 is CSAQTGGQISYEQYF. The CDR3 bases are TGCAGTGCCCAGACCGGGGGACAGATCTCCTACGAGCAGTACTTC.